The 32 T cell receptor beta chains reported below all come from one sample, sequenced in a study of a mutant IDH1 vaccine in newly diagnosed glioma. Profiled with immunoSEQ multiplex PCR; TCRdb holds only in-frame clones, not every one. Of roughly 19,000 clones listed, 82% are singletons. Antigens of these TCRs are unknown. The time point here: week 23, last vaccination. Doses consisted of 300 ug of mutant IDH1 20-mer peptide each, paired with topical imiquimod. Sequencing used PBMCs, obtained from a glioma patient whose treatment included an IDH1 peptide vaccine. These receptors originate from a man aged 25-40 years with glioma.

The rearrangement links TRBV4-2 to TRBJ2-6; perhaps TRBD2 as D (5 bases). The CDR3 sequence is 16 residues long. The germline V gene has CDR1 LGHNA and CDR2 YNFKEQ. Trimming took 4 bases from V and 0 from J, leaving 10 bases between them. This CDR3 reads CASSRLGLSGANVLTF. In DNA, the CDR3 is TGTGCCAGCAGCCGATTAGGACTCTCTGGGGCCAACGTCCTGACTTTC.

The V call is TRBV6-5, the J call TRBJ1-1; D not certain. Germline CDR1 MNHEY, CDR2 SVGAGI. The CDR3 contains 14 residues. Trimming took off 5 bases at V and 1 base at J, with 11 bases between the two ends. As DNA, the CDR3 is TGTGCCAGCAGTCTTACTGAGTCGAACACTGAAGCTTTCTTT. Translation gives CASSLTESNTEAFF.

This clone came up once. The chain is built from TRBV7-9 and TRBJ2-7, with D uncertain. V shed 3 bases and J shed 5 bases, with 8 bases lying between them. Germline values: CDR1 SEHNR, CDR2 FQNEAQ (reference sequence). This CDR3 is 12 amino acids long. CDR3 bases: TGTGCCAGCAGCTTTCTAGTGAACGAGCAGTACTTC. Translating gives CASSFLVNEQYF.

V usage is TRBV20-1 and J usage is TRBJ1-1; D not resolved. The length of the CDR3 is 11 residues. Looked up from germline, CDR1 is DFQATT and CDR2 is SNEGSKA (reference sequence). V was shortened by 4 bases and J by 1 base, with 4 bases between the two germline ends. The CDR3 loop is CSATANTEAFF. In DNA, the CDR3 is TGCAGTGCTACCGCGAACACTGAAGCTTTCTTT.

A few counts support this clone. The J gene is TRBJ1-5, the V gene TRBV6-1; no firm D call. Germline-derived CDR1 and CDR2 are MNHNS and SASEGT. The CDR3 has 16 residues. V was trimmed by 0 bases and J by 0 bases, leaving 9 bases between them. The CDR3 DNA sequence: TGTGCCAGCAGTGAAGCGATAGTTTATAGCAATCAGCCCCAGCATTTT. It is translated as CASSEAIVYSNQPQHF.

The rearrangement uses TRBV5-1 and TRBJ2-1, with 14 bases lining up with TRBD2. V was pared by 4 bases and J by 9 bases, with 18 bases of the junction left unmatched. The CDR3 sequence is 19 residues long. Germline lookup yields CDR1 SGHRS and CDR2 YFSETQ. CDR3 nucleotide sequence: TGCGCCAGCAGCCCCGGGACTAGCGGGGGACCAGGGCGTTTCGGTGAGCAGTTCTTC. Translating gives CASSPGTSGGPGRFGEQFF.

This chain joins TRBV5-1 and TRBJ1-1, with a weak D call TRBD1 (5 bases). The V end was cut by 4 bases, the J end by 4 bases, with 14 bases between. Germline CDR1 is SGHRS and CDR2 is YFSETQ. The CDR3 consists of 14 residues. The CDR3 region is CASSVQGGPTEAFF. CDR3 nucleotides: TGCGCCAGCAGCGTCCAGGGTGGTCCCACTGAAGCTTTCTTT.

The chain has TRBV7-2 and TRBJ2-1; no clear D. The germline gives CDR1 SGHTA, CDR2 FQGNSA. Trimming pared 1 base from V and 6 bases from J, leaving 7 bases between. The CDR3 runs to 13 residues. CDR3 nucleotides: TGTGCCAGCAGCTTAGGACGGTCCAATGAGCAGTTCTTC. It translates to CASSLGRSNEQFF.

V gene TRBV7-9 combines with J gene TRBJ2-7; no clear D. V was shortened by 4 bases and J by 4 bases, with 8 bases between the two germline ends. Germline loops: CDR1 SEHNR, CDR2 FQNEAQ (reference sequence). This CDR3 has 12 residues. DNA for the CDR3: TGTGCCAGCAGCTCAAACCTGTACGAGCAGTACTTC. Translated, it gives CASSSNLYEQYF.

The chain couples TRBV25-1 to TRBJ1-6; D is ambiguous. The germline V gene encodes CDR1 MGHDK and CDR2 SYGVNS. V gave up 3 bases and J gave up 9 bases, with 9 bases separating them. The CDR3 sequence is 13 residues long. CDR3 amino acids: CASSEGSASPLHF. CDR3 coding DNA: TGTGCCAGCAGTGAGGGATCGGCTTCACCCCTCCACTTT.

The chain is built from TRBV11-3 and TRBJ1-4; possible D gene TRBD1, 6 bases. The CDR3 sequence is 16 residues long. Trimming took 0 bases from V and 0 from J, leaving 8 bases between them. Germline V CDR1 and CDR2: SGHNT, YENEEA. In DNA, the CDR3 is TGTGCCAGCAGCTTAGAAGGGACATCAACTAATGAAAAACTGTTTTTT. Residues: CASSLEGTSTNEKLFF. Variable domain in full (rest from reference TRBV11-3 and TRBJ1-4): EAGVVQSPRYKIIEKKQPVAFWCNPISGHNTLYWYLQNLGQGPELLIRYENEEAVDDSQLPKDRFSAERLKGVDSTLKIQPAELGDSAVYLCASSLEGTSTNEKLFFGSGTQLSVL.

The chain has TRBV7-6 and TRBJ1-5, with D possibly TRBD1 on 6 matching bases. V was clipped by 4 bases and J by 7 bases, with 14 bases between them. Germline loops: CDR1 SGHVS, CDR2 FNYEAQ. The CDR3 is 14 amino acids. CDR3 region: CASSWGGAGQPQHF. The CDR3 nucleotides read TGTGCCAGCAGCTGGGGGGGCGCAGGGCAGCCCCAGCATTTT.

The chain uses TRBV10-3 and TRBJ1-2; D is possibly TRBD1 (5 bases). This CDR3 region has 14 residues. CDR1 and CDR2 (germline): ENHRY, SYGVKD. Trimming took off 5 bases at V and 2 bases at J, with 12 bases between the two ends. CDR3 DNA sequence: TGTGCCATCAGTCAGGGAGTAAGCAACTATGGCTACACCTTC. It is translated as CAISQGVSNYGYTF.

This chain joins TRBV19 and TRBJ1-5; D not resolved. The CDR3 sequence is 13 residues long. Germline V gene lookup returns CDR1 LNHDA and CDR2 SQIVND (reference sequence). Trimming stripped 4 bases from V and 7 bases from J, with 11 bases between. CDR3 loop: CASSRRVGQPQHF. The CDR3 DNA reads as TGTGCCAGTAGTAGGAGGGTGGGGCAGCCCCAGCATTTT.

The J gene is TRBJ2-7, the V gene TRBV7-2; 8 nucleotides align to TRBD2. This CDR3 region has 16 residues. V shed 5 bases, J shed 0 bases, and the junction held 9 bases outside the gene matches. Germline V gives CDR1 SGHTA, CDR2 FQGNSA. The CDR3 sequence: CASSPQRETGSYEQYF. The DNA of the CDR3 is TGTGCCAGCAGCCCTCAGCGGGAGACGGGCTCCTACGAGCAGTACTTC.

The rearrangement links TRBV5-1 to TRBJ1-4, with 7 nucleotides matching TRBD1. Per the germline V gene, CDR1 is SGHRS and CDR2 is YFSETQ. The CDR3 is 16 amino acids. The V segment lost 0 bases and the J segment 7 bases; nucleotides outside the gene matches: 9. The chain's CDR3 is CASSLAEGALVEKLFF. The CDR3 bases are TGCGCCAGCAGCTTGGCCGAGGGGGCTTTGGTTGAAAAACTGTTTTTT.

This chain uses TRBV30 with TRBJ2-7, with 7 bases lining up with TRBD2. In germline, CDR1 is GTSNPN, CDR2 SVGIG (reference sequence). The CDR3 sequence is 14 residues long. The junction had 8 bases not matched to a gene; V was cut back by 2 bases and J by 4 bases. CDR3 in DNA: TGTGCCTGGAGTAGGGGCGGGAGTGCATACGAGCAGTACTTC. It codes for CAWSRGGSAYEQYF. Combining the CDR3 with reference TRBV30 and TRBJ2-7 gives the whole variable domain SQTIHQWPATLVQPVGSPLSLECTVEGTSNPNLYWYRQAAGRGLQLLFYSVGIGQISSEVPQNLSASRPQDRQFILSSKKLLLSDSGFYLCAWSRGGSAYEQYFGPGTRLTVT.

V usage is TRBV4-1 and J usage is TRBJ2-1; 8 positions agree with TRBD2. CDR3 length: 12 amino acids. Germline trimming cut 8 bases from V and 9 bases from J; bases unmatched to any gene: 6. Per the germline V gene, CDR1 is MGHRA and CDR2 is YSYEKL. CDR3 sequence reads: CASEAGVGEQFF. The CDR3 DNA is TGCGCCAGCGAAGCGGGAGTAGGTGAGCAGTTCTTC.

V usage is TRBV10-1 and J usage is TRBJ2-3; D is uncertain. This CDR3 has 15 amino acids. The V gene lost 3 bases and the J gene lost 2 bases, with 12 bases spanning the gap. Germline assignment: CDR1 WNHNN and CDR2 SYGVQD (reference sequence). As DNA, the CDR3 is TGCGCCAGCAGTGACCATAGGGTAGTCACAGATACGCAGTATTTT. It specifies CASSDHRVVTDTQYF.

This clone was seen only a few times. CDR3 in amino acids: CASSLDGGNQPQHF. The CDR3 nucleotides read TGCGCCAGCAGCTTGGACGGTGGCAATCAGCCCCAGCATTTT. This rearrangement joins TRBV5-1 to TRBJ1-5; no definite D call. This CDR3 region has 14 residues. CDR1 SGHRS and CDR2 YFSETQ come from the germline V gene. V lost 0 bases and J 2 bases, leaving 6 bases between the germline ends. The variable domain in full, completed from reference TRBV5-1 and TRBJ1-5, reads KAGVTQTPRYLIKTRGQQVTLSCSPISGHRSVSWYQQTPGQGLQFLFEYFSETQRNKGNFPGRFSGRQFSNSRSEMNVSTLELGDSALYLCASSLDGGNQPQHFGDGTRLSIL.

The chain combines TRBV5-1 with TRBJ2-2, with D tentatively TRBD1 or TRBD2 (5 bases each). Germline V gives CDR1 SGHRS, CDR2 YFSETQ. CDR3 size: 14 residues. V was clipped by 0 bases and J by 4 bases, with 7 bases between them. The CDR3 bases are TGCGCCAGCAGCTTGGTTGGGGGCACCGGGGAGCTGTTTTTT. It encodes CASSLVGGTGELFF.

CDR3 region: CASSLDRTYTEAFF. CDR3 bases: TGTGCCAGCAGCTTAGACAGGACCTACACTGAAGCTTTCTTT. The genes are TRBV7-6 and TRBJ1-1, with D maybe TRBD1 (5 bases). The CDR3 totals 14 residues. V shed 1 base and J shed 3 bases, with 9 bases lying between them. Germline CDR1 reads SGHVS; CDR2 reads FNYEAQ.

The chain links TRBV5-5 to TRBJ2-7; tentative D call: TRBD1 (6 bases). Trimming pared 4 bases from V and 0 bases from J, leaving 14 bases between. This CDR3 is 15 amino acids long. Germline V gives CDR1 SGHKS, CDR2 YYEKEE (reference sequence). CDR3 DNA: TGTGCCAGCAGCCATGGACAGAGGGGCTCCTACGAGCAGTACTTC. Protein product: CASSHGQRGSYEQYF.

The J gene is TRBJ2-3, the V gene TRBV27, with D maybe TRBD2 (6 bases). CDR3 length equals 16 residues. Trimming stripped 6 bases from V and 4 bases from J, with 20 bases between. Germline V gene sequence: CDR1 MNHEY, CDR2 SMNVEV (reference sequence). CDR3 residues: CASRIWRDGGADTQYF. The CDR3 DNA sequence: TGTGCCAGCAGAATTTGGCGGGACGGAGGGGCAGATACGCAGTATTTT.

The chain is built from TRBV5-5 and TRBJ1-4; D may be TRBD1 (5 bases). Germline V lookup: CDR1 SGHKS, CDR2 YYEKEE (reference sequence). V was pared by 2 bases and J by 3 bases, with 14 bases between. The length of the CDR3 is 16 residues. This CDR3 is CASSLGIGVSNEKLFF. The CDR3 DNA reads TGTGCCAGCAGCTTAGGAATAGGGGTTTCTAATGAAAAACTGTTTTTT.

In this sample, this clone turned up a few times. This chain links TRBV4-1 with TRBJ2-1, with TRBD2 as a possible D gene (6 bases). The CDR3 covers 15 residues. Germline CDR1 is MGHRA and CDR2 is YSYEKL. V gave up 4 bases and J gave up 3 bases, with 13 bases separating them. CDR3 region: CASSLDRELYNEQFF. CDR3 nucleotide sequence: TGCGCCAGCAGCCTCGACCGGGAGCTCTACAATGAGCAGTTCTTC.

The V gene is TRBV2, the J gene TRBJ1-5, with D perhaps TRBD1 (5 bases). CDR1 and CDR2 from the germline V gene are SNHLY and FYNNEI. V was trimmed by 1 base and J by 2 bases, leaving 9 bases between them. The CDR3 runs 15 residues. Here the CDR3 DNA reads TGTGCCAGCAGTGAAGATACCAGGGGCAATCAGCCCCAGCATTTT. Its protein product is CASSEDTRGNQPQHF. The complete variable domain, with remaining parts taken from reference TRBV2 and TRBJ1-5, reads EPEVTQTPSHQVTQMGQEVILRCVPISNHLYFYWYRQILGQKVEFLVSFYNNEISEKSEIFDDQFSVERPDGSNFTLKIRSTKLEDSAMYFCASSEDTRGNQPQHFGDGTRLSIL.

The DNA of the CDR3 is TGTGCCAGCAGCTTGGCCGGAGTGACAGGGGCACTTAATGAAAAACTGTTTTTT. It translates to CASSLAGVTGALNEKLFF. This chain connects TRBV5-6 to TRBJ1-4, with TRBD1 matching 8 bases. Trimming removed 0 bases from V and 4 bases from J; junction bases left unmatched: 11. This CDR3 is built from 18 residues. Germline loops: CDR1 SGHDT, CDR2 YYEEEE.

This clone occurred once. The V call is TRBV30, the J call TRBJ2-7; 9 nucleotides line up with TRBD1. V dropped 3 bases and J dropped 6; count of bases not matched to a gene: 0. The germline V gene encodes CDR1 GTSNPN and CDR2 SVGIG (reference sequence). This CDR3 region has 11 residues. The CDR3, as DNA: TGTGCCTGGAGGGACAGGGGCGAGCAGTACTTC. Protein: CAWRDRGEQYF.

The rearrangement joins TRBV29-1 to TRBJ2-7; D is undetermined. The CDR3 is 12 amino acids. V shed 5 bases and J shed 4 bases, with 12 bases lying between them. CDR1 SQVTM and CDR2 ANQGSEA come from the germline V gene. The CDR3 DNA is TGCAGCGTTCACTCGGCTGGGTACGAGCAGTACTTC. The encoded protein is CSVHSAGYEQYF.

The CDR3 nucleotides read TGTGCCAGCAGCTTCTCCAACCAATTTACTGGAAACACCATATATTTT. Translating gives CASSFSNQFTGNTIYF. V is TRBV11-2 and J is TRBJ1-3, with D uncertain. The CDR3 consists of 16 residues. With 3 bases removed from V and 2 bases from J, the gap between germline ends came to 14 bases. Germline lookup yields CDR1 SGHAT and CDR2 FQNNGV.

The chain employs TRBV2 and TRBJ2-1; no reliable D call. Trimming removed 4 bases from V and 0 bases from J, with 19 bases in between. The CDR3 is 18 residues long. Germline loops: CDR1 SNHLY, CDR2 FYNNEI. The chain's CDR3 is CASSGLRNPSSSYNEQFF. The CDR3 nucleotides read TGTGCCAGCAGTGGACTCCGGAACCCGTCGAGCTCCTACAATGAGCAGTTCTTC.